Below are 7 T cell receptor beta chains sequenced from a single sample in a study of cytomegalovirus exposure and HLA in healthy donors. This PCR relied on a set of 60 Vbeta primers and 13 Jbeta primers. Sequencing was performed with immunoSEQ multiplex PCR; in TCRdb, only in-frame clones are kept and a portion is missing. The sample's table shows approximately 70,000 clones. The sample comprised PBMCs. Receptors originate from a female donor in good health and CMV-seropositive.

The chain employs TRBV6-5 and TRBJ2-5; 7 bases agree with TRBD1. The CDR3 covers 15 residues. Trimming cost V 4 bases and J 5 bases; bases outside gene matches: 10. The germline V gene encodes CDR1 MNHEY and CDR2 SVGAGI. The CDR3 spells CASSFVDRDGETQYF. The CDR3 DNA sequence: TGTGCCAGCAGTTTCGTTGACAGGGACGGGGAGACCCAGTACTTC.

CDR3 in amino acids: CASSSSGGYEQYF. As DNA, the CDR3 is TGTGCCAGCTCTAGTTCAGGGGGCTACGAGCAGTACTTC. This sequence joins TRBV18 and TRBJ2-7; 7 bases match TRBD1. CDR3 size: 13 residues. Germline values: CDR1 KGHSH, CDR2 LQKENI. V was clipped by 6 bases and J by 3 bases; unmatched bases: 5.

V gene TRBV28 combines with J gene TRBJ2-6; 14 bases line up with TRBD2. The CDR3 length is 16 residues. V was pared by 9 bases and J by 4 bases, with 5 bases of the junction left unmatched. The germline V gene has CDR1 MDHEN and CDR2 SYDVKM. CDR3 sequence reads: CASGTSGSAGANVLTF. The CDR3 coding sequence is TGTGCCAGTGGGACTAGCGGGAGTGCAGGGGCCAACGTCCTGACTTTC.

This rearrangement joins TRBV27 to TRBJ2-7; the match to TRBD2 covers 8 bases. The V gene end was trimmed by 6 bases and the J gene end by 2 bases; junction bases not matched to a gene: 6. Looked up from germline, CDR1 is MNHEY and CDR2 is SMNVEV (reference sequence). CDR3 length: 14 amino acids. The CDR3 DNA follows: TGTGCCAGCAGGGTAGCGGGGTTGCCCTACGAGCAGTACTTC. It specifies CASRVAGLPYEQYF.

This chain links TRBV6-4 with TRBJ2-7; 7 nucleotides line up with TRBD1. Germline CDR1 and CDR2: MRHNA and SNTAGT. The V and J ends lost 5 bases and 0 bases, in that order; junction bases with no gene match: 4. The CDR3 is 14 residues long. The CDR3 region has the DNA TGTGCCAGCAGTAGGGACAGCGACTCCTACGAGCAGTACTTC. This translates into CASSRDSDSYEQYF.

On this clone: Relative to the germline gene, one junction end is altered; a read error may explain this. This chain joins TRBV6-5 and TRBJ2-7; the match to TRBD1 covers 9 bases. CDR1 MNHEY and CDR2 SVGAGI come from the germline V gene. CDR3 length: 15 residues. For the CDR3, the DNA is TGTGCCTGCCGGACCGGGACAGGGAGTCCCTATGAGCAGTACTTC. Protein product: CACRTGTGSPYEQYF.

The chain links TRBV6-1 to TRBJ1-5; D ambiguous. The CDR3 length is 13 residues. CDR1 and CDR2 (germline): MNHNS, SASEGT. The V end was cut by 0 bases, the J end by 4 bases, with 4 bases between. Here the CDR3 reads CASSEAGNQPQHF. The CDR3 DNA follows: TGTGCCAGCAGTGAAGCCGGGAATCAGCCCCAGCATTTT.